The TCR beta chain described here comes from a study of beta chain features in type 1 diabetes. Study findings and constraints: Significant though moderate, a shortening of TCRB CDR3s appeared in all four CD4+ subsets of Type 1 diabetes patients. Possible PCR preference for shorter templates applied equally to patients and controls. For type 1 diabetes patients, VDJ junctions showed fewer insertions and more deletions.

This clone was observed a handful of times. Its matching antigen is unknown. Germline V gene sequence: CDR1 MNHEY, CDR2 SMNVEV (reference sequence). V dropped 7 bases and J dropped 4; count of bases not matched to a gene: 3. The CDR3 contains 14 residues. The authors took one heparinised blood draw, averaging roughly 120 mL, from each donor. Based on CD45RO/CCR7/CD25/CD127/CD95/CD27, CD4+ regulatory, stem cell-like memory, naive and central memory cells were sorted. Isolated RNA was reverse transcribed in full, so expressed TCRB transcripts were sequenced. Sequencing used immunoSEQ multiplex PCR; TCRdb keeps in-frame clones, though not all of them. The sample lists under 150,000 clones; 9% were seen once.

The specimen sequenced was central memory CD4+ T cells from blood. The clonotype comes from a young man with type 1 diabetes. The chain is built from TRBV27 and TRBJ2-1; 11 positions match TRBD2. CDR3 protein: CASKLAGGYNEQFF. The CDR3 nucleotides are TGTGCCAGCAAGCTAGCGGGGGGTTACAATGAGCAGTTCTTC.